These 21 T cell receptor beta chains were all obtained from the same sample, sequenced in a study of blood T cell repertoires in COVID-19. This table comes from immunoSEQ multiplex PCR, and its TCRdb copy is limited to in-frame clones, with some not included. The sample has 200,000 to 250,000 clones, just under 90% seen once; the top ten hold around 0.8%. Sequenced: PBMCs or T cells enriched from blood (not recorded which). Every receptor here comes from a man aged 45-65 years who had been exposed to COVID-19.

The gene calls are TRBV5-1 and TRBJ1-4; 8 bases map to TRBD1. The CDR3 spans 15 residues. Germline V gene sequence: CDR1 SGHRS, CDR2 YFSETQ. V gave up 3 bases and J gave up 7 bases; unmatched junction bases: 8. DNA for the CDR3: TGCGCCAGCAGCTCGTCGACAGGGGCGGCTGAAAAACTGTTTTTT. This gives the protein CASSSSTGAAEKLFF.

The V call is TRBV9, the J call TRBJ1-2; TRBD1 might be the D (6 bases). Trimming took off 4 bases at V and 3 bases at J, with 13 bases between the two ends. Germline assignment: CDR1 SGDLS and CDR2 YYNGEE. CDR3 length equals 14 residues. The CDR3 nucleotides are TGTGCCAGCAGCACGGGGGGCGAGGACTATGGCTACACCTTC. Translating gives CASSTGGEDYGYTF.

This chain links TRBV30 with TRBJ2-5, with D unclear. CDR1 is GTSNPN and CDR2 is SVGIG in the germline V gene (reference sequence). The length of the CDR3 is 13 residues. Trimming took off 0 bases at V and 0 bases at J, with 5 bases between the two ends. The CDR3 loop is CAWSVGHQETQYF. As DNA, the CDR3 is TGTGCCTGGAGTGTTGGGCACCAAGAGACCCAGTACTTC.

The V gene is TRBV24-1, the J gene TRBJ1-2; the match to TRBD1 covers 9 bases. With V trimmed by 9 bases and J by 5 bases, 6 bases remained unmatched. The V gene's germline CDR1 is KGHDR and CDR2 SFDVKD. The CDR3 consists of 13 residues. The CDR3 sequence is CATRGQGEYGYTF. The CDR3 nucleotides are TGTGCCACCCGGGGACAGGGTGAGTATGGCTACACCTTC.

The chain employs TRBV7-9 and TRBJ2-1; TRBD2 might be the D (5 bases). Germline V CDR1 and CDR2: SEHNR, FQNEAQ (reference sequence). The ends were cut back, 3 bases at V and 4 bases at J, with 7 bases in the middle. This CDR3 is built from 13 residues. CDR3 coding DNA: TGTGCCAGCAGCTTGTCGGGGTACAATGAGCAGTTCTTC. Encoded protein: CASSLSGYNEQFF. The full variable domain, with the rest looked up from reference TRBV7-9 and TRBJ2-1, is DTGVSQNPRHKITKRGQNVTFRCDPISEHNRLYWYRQTLGQGPEFLTYFQNEAQLEKSRLLSDRFSAERPKGSFSTLEIQRTEQGDSAMYLCASSLSGYNEQFFGPGTRLTVL.

CDR3 protein: CASSLNTGTGNEQFF. The CDR3 DNA follows: TGTGCCAGCAGCTTGAACACAGGGACGGGGAATGAGCAGTTCTTC. The chain uses TRBV5-6 and TRBJ2-1; D may be TRBD1 (6 bases). There are 15 residues in the CDR3. V shed 1 base and J shed 7 bases, with 15 bases lying between them. The germline V gene has CDR1 SGHDT and CDR2 YYEEEE. Full variable domain (rest looked up from reference TRBV5-6 and TRBJ2-1): DAGVTQSPTHLIKTRGQQVTLRCSPKSGHDTVSWYQQALGQGPQFIFQYYEEEERQRGNFPDRFSGHQFPNYSSELNVNALLLGDSALYLCASSLNTGTGNEQFFGPGTRLTVL.

With regard to this clone: The junction and the germline gene differ at one end; a read error may be behind it. V and J are TRBV10-3 and TRBJ1-2; 7 bases fit TRBD1. The CDR3 consists of 13 residues. Germline V gives CDR1 ENHRY, CDR2 SYGVKD. This chain's CDR3 is CATHGGDRAKVVF. CDR3 nucleotides: TGTGCCACCCATGGGGGTGACAGGGCAAAGGTCGTTTTC.

The chain carries TRBV11-1 and TRBJ2-7, with TRBD2 as a possible D gene (6 bases). V lost 5 bases to trimming and J lost 2 bases, with 19 bases between them. The CDR3 is 16 residues long. Germline-derived CDR1 and CDR2 are SGHAT and FQDESV (reference sequence). The CDR3 spells CASSPLSDYLTYEQYV. In nucleotides, the CDR3 is TGTGCCAGCAGCCCCCTCTCGGACTACCTGACCTACGAGCAGTACGTC.

This rearrangement joins TRBV19 to TRBJ1-6, with D maybe TRBD1 (5 bases). Germline V gene sequence: CDR1 LNHDA, CDR2 SQIVND (reference sequence). The CDR3 has 17 residues. The V and J ends lost 1 base and 9 bases respectively, with 19 bases between them. CDR3: CASSIGAGPFEGSPLHF. CDR3 nucleotide sequence: TGTGCCAGTAGTATAGGCGCAGGGCCTTTCGAAGGTTCACCCCTCCACTTT.

J is TRBJ2-7 and V is TRBV28; 8 bases fit TRBD2. V was clipped by 7 bases and J by 0 bases; unmatched bases: 8. CDR3 size: 15 residues. CDR1 and CDR2 (germline): MDHEN, SYDVKM. CDR3 in amino acids: CASIPGGASSYEQYV. The CDR3, as DNA: TGTGCCAGCATCCCGGGGGGGGCTAGCTCCTACGAGCAGTACGTC.

The chain employs TRBV5-4 and TRBJ1-4; D is unresolved. V lost 1 base to trimming and J lost 5 bases, with 9 bases between them. Germline V lookup: CDR1 SGHNT, CDR2 YYREEE (reference sequence). The CDR3 contains 14 residues. CDR3: CASSLTQANEKLFF. The CDR3 DNA sequence: TGTGCCAGCAGCTTGACACAAGCGAATGAAAAACTGTTTTTT.

The table lists this clone with a few counts. The same CDR3 is also encoded by other DNA sequences in this sample. This sequence joins TRBV7-9 and TRBJ1-5, with 7 bases aligning to TRBD1. CDR3 length equals 13 residues. Trimming took 5 bases from V and 7 from J; bases not matched to a gene: 5. CDR1 and CDR2 from the germline V gene are SEHNR and FQNEAQ (reference sequence). The DNA of the CDR3 is TGTGCCAGCAGCCCCCGCAGGGGGCAGCCCCAGCATTTT. This gives the protein CASSPRRGQPQHF.

The chain employs TRBV10-2 and TRBJ1-2, with D possibly matching TRBD1 (5 bases). The CDR3 is made up of 13 amino acids. Trimming shortened V by 2 bases and J by 4 bases, and 8 bases separated the two germline ends. CDR1 and CDR2 (germline): WSHSY, SAAADI. CDR3 bases: TGCGCCAGCAGTGAGGACAGAACCTATGGCTACACCTTC. It encodes CASSEDRTYGYTF.

V and J are TRBV6-6 and TRBJ2-7; D unresolved. This CDR3 contains 13 residues. V was clipped by 5 bases and J by 3 bases, with 11 bases between them. Germline V lookup: CDR1 MNHNY, CDR2 SVGAGI (reference sequence). The chain's CDR3 is CASSPRLLYEQYF. In DNA, the CDR3 is TGTGCCAGCAGTCCGAGACTCCTCTACGAGCAGTACTTC.

This clone was recorded a few times. The chain employs TRBV10-1 and TRBJ1-6; D not certain. From germline, CDR1 is WNHNN and CDR2 SYGVQD (reference sequence). V lost 2 bases and J 8 bases, leaving 16 bases between the germline ends. This CDR3 is built from 16 residues. The CDR3 DNA follows: TGCGCCAGCAGTGAGATGGGGAGGGCCACTGATTCACCCCTCCACTTT. Translating gives CASSEMGRATDSPLHF.

This clone has a handful of counts. The gene calls are TRBV18 and TRBJ1-4, with 7 bases identical to TRBD1. Trimming at V came to 0 bases and at J to 6 bases, leaving 4 bases not matched to a gene. Germline CDR1 is KGHSH and CDR2 is LQKENI. The CDR3 extends over 15 amino acids. Written as DNA, the CDR3 is TGTGCCAGCTCACCACCGGGACAGCAGCATGAAAAACTGTTTTTT. Protein product: CASSPPGQQHEKLFF. The whole variable domain, filled in from reference TRBV18 and TRBJ1-4, reads NAGVMQNPRHLVRRRGQEARLRCSPMKGHSHVYWYRQLPEEGLKFMVYLQKENIIDESGMPKERFSAEFPKEGPSILRIQQVVRGDSAAYFCASSPPGQQHEKLFFGSGTQLSVL.

The rearrangement links TRBV5-1 to TRBJ2-7, with D perhaps matching TRBD1 (5 bases). Germline CDR1 and CDR2: SGHRS and YFSETQ. V was trimmed by 0 bases and J by 0 bases, leaving 10 bases between them. This CDR3 has 15 amino acids. CDR3 DNA: TGCGCCAGCAGCTTGGAGGGGCCTAGCTCCTACGAGCAGTACTTC. This translates into CASSLEGPSSYEQYF. Supplemented by reference TRBV5-1 and TRBJ2-7, the full variable domain reads KAGVTQTPRYLIKTRGQQVTLSCSPISGHRSVSWYQQTPGQGLQFLFEYFSETQRNKGNFPGRFSGRQFSNSRSEMNVSTLELGDSALYLCASSLEGPSSYEQYFGPGTRLTVT.

The genes are TRBV5-4 and TRBJ1-2; 7 bases are a match to TRBD1. The CDR3 covers 16 residues. Germline V gene sequence: CDR1 SGHNT, CDR2 YYREEE (reference sequence). V lost 0 bases and J lost 7; bases outside the gene matches: 12. CDR3 DNA: TGTGCCAGCAGCTTGGTTGGCAGGGGGTTTTTGTTTGGCTACACCTTC. Its protein product is CASSLVGRGFLFGYTF.

The chain is built from TRBV18 and TRBJ2-5, with 11 bases that match TRBD2. The CDR3 runs to 16 residues. Germline V gene sequence: CDR1 KGHSH, CDR2 LQKENI. With V trimmed by 3 bases and J by 5 bases, 8 bases remained unmatched. This CDR3 is CASSPSLAGGLETQYF. DNA for the CDR3: TGTGCCAGCTCACCCTCTTTAGCGGGAGGGCTTGAGACCCAGTACTTC.

The CDR3 protein is CASSETGPSYEQYF. Here the CDR3 DNA reads TGTGCCAGCAGTGAAACAGGGCCTTCCTACGAGCAGTACTTC. The chain uses TRBV25-1 and TRBJ2-7, with TRBD1 as a possible D gene (6 bases). Between the trimmed V and J ends, which lost 2 bases and 1 base, there was a span of 9 bases. The CDR3 is made up of 14 amino acids. Germline CDR1 MGHDK, CDR2 SYGVNS.

This chain links TRBV24-1 with TRBJ2-1; 13 bases are a match to TRBD2. The CDR3 runs 16 residues. Germline V gene lookup returns CDR1 KGHDR and CDR2 SFDVKD. J lost 9 bases, V lost 3 bases, and 7 bases had no gene match. This CDR3 is CATSDPGLAGATEQFF. CDR3 coding DNA: TGTGCCACCAGTGATCCCGGACTAGCGGGAGCAACTGAGCAGTTCTTC.